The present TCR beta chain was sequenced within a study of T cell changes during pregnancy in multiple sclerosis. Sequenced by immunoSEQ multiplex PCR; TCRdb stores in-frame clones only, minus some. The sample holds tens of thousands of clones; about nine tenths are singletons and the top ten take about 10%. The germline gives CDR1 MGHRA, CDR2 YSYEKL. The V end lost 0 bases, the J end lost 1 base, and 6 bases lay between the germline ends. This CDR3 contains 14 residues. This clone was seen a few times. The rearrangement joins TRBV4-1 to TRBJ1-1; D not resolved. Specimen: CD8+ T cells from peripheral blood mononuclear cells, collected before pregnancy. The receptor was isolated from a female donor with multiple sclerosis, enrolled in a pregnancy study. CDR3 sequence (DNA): TGCGCCAGCAGCCAAGATCTTTCGAACACTGAAGCTTTCTTT. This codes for CASSQDLSNTEAFF.